This note documents a single TCR beta chain sequence. Germline loops: CDR1 SNHLY, CDR2 FYNNEI. The length of the CDR3 is 15 residues. J lost 1 base, V lost 10 bases, and 8 bases had no gene match. This specimen comes from a study of cytomegalovirus exposure and HLA in healthy donors. The PCR employed 60 Vbeta primers together with 13 Jbeta primers. Libraries were prepared by immunoSEQ multiplex PCR; TCRdb keeps only in-frame clonotypes and omits some of them. The sample records 150,000 to 200,000 clones, roughly 77% being singletons. This sequence joins TRBV2 and TRBJ1-3; 9 bases align to TRBD1. The TCR was taken from a woman aged 45-65 years in good health and CMV-seronegative. Source material: PBMCs. The CDR3 sequence is CAIGGTGQSGNTIYF. As DNA, the CDR3 is TGTGCCATAGGGGGGACAGGGCAATCTGGAAACACCATATATTTT.